This T cell receptor (beta chain) was identified in a study of CD8+ T cells in alopecia areata. With 5 bases removed from V and 0 bases from J, the gap between germline ends came to 14 bases. The germline V gene encodes CDR1 SEHNR and CDR2 FQNEAQ (reference sequence). This CDR3 region has 15 residues. Reverse transcription of extracted RNA yielded cDNA, which provided the sequencing template. Libraries were prepared by immunoSEQ multiplex PCR; TCRdb keeps only in-frame clonotypes and omits some of them. The sample shows approximately 100,000 clones, about nine tenths of them seen only once. Specified treatment: oral pan-JAK inhibitor, 5-10 mg twice daily.

Sequencing was performed on CD8+ T cells sorted from blood, taken between weeks 30 and 35, from a patient treated with tofacitinib. The V call is TRBV7-9, the J call TRBJ2-7; D tentatively fits TRBD1 or TRBD2 (6 bases each). The sequence was obtained from a human donor with alopecia areata. The CDR3 loop is CASSPGGGPSYEQYF. CDR3 bases: TGTGCCAGCAGCCCCGGAGGGGGGCCCTCCTACGAGCAGTACTTC. The full variable domain, in which reference TRBV7-9 and TRBJ2-7 provide the parts outside the CDR3, is DTGVSQNPRHKITKRGQNVTFRCDPISEHNRLYWYRQTLGQGPEFLTYFQNEAQLEKSRLLSDRFSAERPKGSFSTLEIQRTEQGDSAMYLCASSPGGGPSYEQYFGPGTRLTVT.